This TCR beta chain was sequenced for a study of blood T cells in healthy people across ages. Study-level findings and limits: Researchers report that TCR beta diversity correlated strongly with naive T cell percentage.

This clonotype was picked up a small number of times. What it binds is not known. Ranging in age from roughly 6 to 90, the donors were healthy Caucasian individuals from Russia. With a J-beta primer mix and a sample-barcoded 5' primer, a second PCR ran about 6 to 11 cycles. One entry per CDR3 protein results from TCRdb running MiXCR on the 5' RACE reads. The sample has hundreds of thousands of distinct CDR3 sequences, about 32% seen once; the top ten hold roughly 14%. Germline CDR1 LNHDA, CDR2 SQIVND (reference sequence). Trimming shortened V by 8 bases and J by 4 bases, and 17 bases separated the two germline ends. This CDR3 contains 15 residues.

This receptor was taken from a woman older than 75 in good health. The sequencing sample was made of blood. V is TRBV19 and J is TRBJ2-2; perhaps D is TRBD1 or TRBD2 (5 bases each). CDR3 region: CASGADSGPTGELFF. CDR3 nucleotides: TGTGCCAGTGGTGCGGACTCGGGACCCACCGGGGAGCTGTTTTTT.